This TCR beta chain was found in a study of T cell responses to AZD1222 COVID-19 vaccine (dated by TCRdb to the early 2020s). The study in broad terms: AZD1222 recipients given second doses at about 4 weeks or at about 12 weeks were pooled, since spike-specific TCR depth and breadth were not found to differ between the two schedules. TCR sequencing covered about 230 trial participants: 200 to 210 given two doses of AZD1222 and around 25 given two doses of MenACWY control vaccine. Trial participants were enrolled into age subgroups of 18-55, 56-69 and 70-plus years, which contained roughly 150, 30 and 60 TCR-sequenced participants, respectively. Here is what the overall study found, with its caveats: Reportedly, almost half of the unique spike-specific TCRs recognized epitopes lying outside the regions that are mutated in the B.1.351 and B.1.1.7 variants. Conclusions about previously exposed vaccinees are limited because only six or seven AZD1222 recipients were SARS-CoV-2 seropositive at baseline. Vaccine-associated CD4 TCRs spanned the whole spike protein, with dominant responses in regions 160-218 and 743-854. Most participants were white British and females outnumbered males, and the authors suggested that clonal diversity may have been underestimated. Because no day 14 peak-response samples were available, the repertoires could be characterized only after the peak T cell response. After two AZD1222 doses, spike-specific TCR breadth and depth were significantly higher than at day 0 and than in MenACWY recipients. The 56-69-year group was small, and its depth increase did not reach significance, likely because of low power.

Inclusive of the bounding cysteine and phenylalanine, the CDR3 is 15 residues long. The read is trimmed to its CDR3 DNA, 45 bases read in frame from base 1. The germline V gene yields MDHEN for CDR1 and SYDVKM for CDR2. V and J are trimmed by 6 bases and 2 bases, and the gene matches miss 6 bases of the junction. The CDR3 regions of human TCRbeta chains were analyzed by immunosequencing. In the authors' own workflow: TCRs in the repertoires were matched against a reference library of SARS-CoV-2-specific TCRs that had been generated with the MIRA antigen-specificity platform. Breadth meant the fraction of unique TCRs that were SARS-CoV-2-associated, whereas depth meant the fraction of total T cells that were SARS-CoV-2-associated. Using the MIRA data, each spike-specific TCR was mapped to the spike region that the TCR reacts to and placed in a CD4 or CD8 class. Log10-transformed breadth and depth values were compared by one-way ANOVA with Sidak's multiple comparisons tests. Here the immuneACCESS table is served through TCRdb, limited to in-frame sequences with V and J called. Missing clones are a known gap in these copies; in checked studies unresolved V genes cover under half, and the rest lacks a known reason. V, J and clone size derive from that table, while D and trimming were established from the DNA sequence. This sample lists 130,000 or so clones; more than 80% were detected once. The ten most abundant clones make up over 2.5% of the sample.

This clone showed up just a few times. The target of this receptor is not known. There are no base qualities to consult, and no much larger clone falls within one base. Sample time point, as interpreted from the label and publication: baseline before first vaccination. Vaccinee samples were obtained from the UK trials COV001 and COV002, which included a single-blind randomized controlled phase 2/3 trial of AZD1222 (ChAdOx1 nCoV-19) in healthy adults. Trial participant PBMC samples were collected at day 0 and day 28 after the second dose for TCRbeta chain sequencing. Rearrangement joined TRBV28 to TRBJ1-5; 8 junctional bases match TRBD1. This specimen consisted of peripheral blood, obtained on day 0 of AZD1222 vaccination. This clonotype was sampled from an adult in good health. The DNA reads TGTGCCAGCAGGCCGACAGGGGTGGGCAATCAGCCCCAGCATTTT. It translates as CASRPTGVGNQPQHF.